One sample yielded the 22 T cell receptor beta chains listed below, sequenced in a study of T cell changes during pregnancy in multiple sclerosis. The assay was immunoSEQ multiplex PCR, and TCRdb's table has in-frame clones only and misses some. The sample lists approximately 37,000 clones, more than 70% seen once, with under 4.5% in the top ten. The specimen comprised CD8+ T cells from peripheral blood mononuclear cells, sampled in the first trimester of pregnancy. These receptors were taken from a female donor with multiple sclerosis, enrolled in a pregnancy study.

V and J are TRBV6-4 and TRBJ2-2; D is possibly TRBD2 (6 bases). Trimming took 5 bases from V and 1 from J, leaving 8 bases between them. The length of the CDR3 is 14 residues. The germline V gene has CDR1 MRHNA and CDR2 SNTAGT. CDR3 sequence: CASSSGLNTGELFF. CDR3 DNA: TGTGCCAGCAGTTCGGGACTGAACACCGGGGAGCTGTTTTTT.

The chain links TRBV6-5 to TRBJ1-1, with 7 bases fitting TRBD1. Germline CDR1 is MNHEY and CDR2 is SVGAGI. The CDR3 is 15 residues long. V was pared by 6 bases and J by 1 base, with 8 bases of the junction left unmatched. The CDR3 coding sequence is TGTGCCAGCAGGGGGACAGCGGACCCGAACACTGAAGCTTTCTTT. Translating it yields CASRGTADPNTEAFF.

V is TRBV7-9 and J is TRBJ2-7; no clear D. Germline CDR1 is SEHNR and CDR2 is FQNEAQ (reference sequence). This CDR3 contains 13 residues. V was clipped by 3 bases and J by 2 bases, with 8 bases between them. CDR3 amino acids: CASSLITAYEQYF. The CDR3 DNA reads TGTGCCAGCAGCTTGATAACGGCCTACGAGCAGTACTTC. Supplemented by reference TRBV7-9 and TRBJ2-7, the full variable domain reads DTGVSQNPRHKITKRGQNVTFRCDPISEHNRLYWYRQTLGQGPEFLTYFQNEAQLEKSRLLSDRFSAERPKGSFSTLEIQRTEQGDSAMYLCASSLITAYEQYFGPGTRLTVT.

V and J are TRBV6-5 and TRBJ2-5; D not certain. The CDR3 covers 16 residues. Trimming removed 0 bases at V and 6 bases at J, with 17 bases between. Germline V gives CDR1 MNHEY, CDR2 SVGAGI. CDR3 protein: CASSYSPETVDQTQYF. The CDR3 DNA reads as TGTGCCAGCAGTTACTCGCCGGAGACGGTAGACCAGACCCAGTACTTC.

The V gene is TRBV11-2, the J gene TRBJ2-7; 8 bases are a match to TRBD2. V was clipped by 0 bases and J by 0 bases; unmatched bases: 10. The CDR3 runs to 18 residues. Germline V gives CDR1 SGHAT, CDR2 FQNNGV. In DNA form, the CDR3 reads TGTGCCAGCAGCTTAGATCTCACGGGGGGGTTAAGCTCCTACGAGCAGTACTTC. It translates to CASSLDLTGGLSSYEQYF.

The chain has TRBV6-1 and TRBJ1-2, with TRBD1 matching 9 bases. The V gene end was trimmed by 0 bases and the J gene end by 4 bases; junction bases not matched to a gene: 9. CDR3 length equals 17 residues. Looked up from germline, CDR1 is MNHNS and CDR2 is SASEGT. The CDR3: CASSEAVPGQGGYGYTF. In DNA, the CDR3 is TGTGCCAGCAGTGAAGCAGTACCGGGACAGGGCGGCTATGGCTACACCTTC.

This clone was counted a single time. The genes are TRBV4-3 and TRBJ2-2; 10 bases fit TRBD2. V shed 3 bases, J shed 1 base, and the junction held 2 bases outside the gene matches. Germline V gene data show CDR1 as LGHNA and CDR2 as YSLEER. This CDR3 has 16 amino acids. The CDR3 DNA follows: TGCGCCAGCAGCCAGTCTAGCGGGGGGAACACCGGGGAGCTGTTTTTT. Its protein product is CASSQSSGGNTGELFF.

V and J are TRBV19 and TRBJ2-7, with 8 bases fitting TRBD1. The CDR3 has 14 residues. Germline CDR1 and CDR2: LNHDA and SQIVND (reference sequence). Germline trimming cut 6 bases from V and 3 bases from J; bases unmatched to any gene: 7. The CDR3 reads CASSFGQGIYEQYF. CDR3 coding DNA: TGTGCCAGTAGCTTCGGACAGGGCATCTACGAGCAGTACTTC.

The CDR3 loop is CASSRGSSYNSPLHF. The CDR3 nucleotides read TGTGCCAGCAGCCGCGGGAGCTCCTATAATTCACCCCTCCACTTT. This rearrangement joins TRBV14 to TRBJ1-6; D gene ambiguous. Germline lookup yields CDR1 SGHDN and CDR2 FVKESK. Between the trimmed V and J ends, which lost 4 bases and 0 bases, there was a span of 7 bases. The CDR3 is made up of 15 amino acids.

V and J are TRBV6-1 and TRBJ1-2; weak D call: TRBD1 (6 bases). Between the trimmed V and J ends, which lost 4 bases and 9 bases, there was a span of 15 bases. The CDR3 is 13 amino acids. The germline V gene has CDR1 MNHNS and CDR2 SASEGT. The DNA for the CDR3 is TGTGCCAGCAGTGGGTCACAGGGATTTAGCTACACCTTC. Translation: CASSGSQGFSYTF.

CDR3 sequence: CASSLARADTEAFF. For the CDR3, the DNA is TGCGCCAGCAGCCTCGCGAGGGCGGACACTGAAGCTTTCTTT. The chain couples TRBV4-1 to TRBJ1-1; no clear D. The ends were cut back, 4 bases at V and 3 bases at J, with 12 bases in the middle. CDR3 length equals 14 residues. The V gene's germline CDR1 is MGHRA and CDR2 YSYEKL.

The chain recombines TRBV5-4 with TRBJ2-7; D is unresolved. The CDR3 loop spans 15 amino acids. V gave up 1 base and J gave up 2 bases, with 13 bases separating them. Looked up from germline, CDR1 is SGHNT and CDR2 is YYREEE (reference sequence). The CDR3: CASSLFGAGPYEQYF. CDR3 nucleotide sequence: TGTGCCAGCAGCTTGTTCGGCGCAGGCCCCTACGAGCAGTACTTC.

The CDR3: CASSQDTGTDQETQYF. In nucleotides, the CDR3 is TGCGCCAGCAGCCAAGATACCGGGACAGATCAAGAGACCCAGTACTTC. The chain employs TRBV4-1 and TRBJ2-5; TRBD1 agrees at 7 bases. The trim removed 0 bases at V and 2 bases at J, leaving 6 bases unmatched. The CDR3 is 16 residues long. Germline CDR1 and CDR2: MGHRA and YSYEKL.

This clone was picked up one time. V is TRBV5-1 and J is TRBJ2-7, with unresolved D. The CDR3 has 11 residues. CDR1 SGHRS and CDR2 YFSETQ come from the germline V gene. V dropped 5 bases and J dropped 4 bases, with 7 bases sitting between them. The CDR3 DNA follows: TGCGCCAGCAGTTCCGGTTACGAGCAGTACTTC. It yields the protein CASSSGYEQYF.

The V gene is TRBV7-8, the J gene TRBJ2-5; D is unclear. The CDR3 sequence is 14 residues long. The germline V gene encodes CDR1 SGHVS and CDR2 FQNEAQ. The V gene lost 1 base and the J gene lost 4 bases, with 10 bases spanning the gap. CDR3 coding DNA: TGTGCCAGCAGCTTAGGCGCTAGTGGAGAGACCCAGTACTTC. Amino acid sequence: CASSLGASGETQYF. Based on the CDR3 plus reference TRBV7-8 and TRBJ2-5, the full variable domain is GAGVSQSPRYKVAKRGQDVALRCDPISGHVSLFWYQQALGQGPEFLTYFQNEAQLDKSGLPSDRFFAERPEGSVSTLKIQRTQQEDSAVYLCASSLGASGETQYFGPGTRLLVL.

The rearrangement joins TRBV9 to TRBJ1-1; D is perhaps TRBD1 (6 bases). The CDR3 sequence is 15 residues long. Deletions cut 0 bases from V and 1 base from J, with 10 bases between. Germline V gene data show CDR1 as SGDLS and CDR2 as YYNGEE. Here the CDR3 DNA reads TGTGCCAGCAGCGTAGCAGGGGTTGGGAACACTGAAGCTTTCTTT. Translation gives CASSVAGVGNTEAFF.

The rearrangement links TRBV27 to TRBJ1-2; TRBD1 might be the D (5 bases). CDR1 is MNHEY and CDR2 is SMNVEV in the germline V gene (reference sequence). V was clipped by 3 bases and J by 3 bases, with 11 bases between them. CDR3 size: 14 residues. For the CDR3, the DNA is TGTGCCAGCAGTTTGGTTACGGGGGACTATGGCTACACCTTC. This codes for CASSLVTGDYGYTF.

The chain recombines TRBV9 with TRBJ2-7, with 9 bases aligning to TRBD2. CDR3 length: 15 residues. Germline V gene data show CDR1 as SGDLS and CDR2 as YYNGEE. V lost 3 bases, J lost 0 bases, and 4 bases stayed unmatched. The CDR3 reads CASSASGGPSYEQYF. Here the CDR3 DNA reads TGTGCCAGCAGCGCAAGCGGGGGGCCCTCCTACGAGCAGTACTTC.

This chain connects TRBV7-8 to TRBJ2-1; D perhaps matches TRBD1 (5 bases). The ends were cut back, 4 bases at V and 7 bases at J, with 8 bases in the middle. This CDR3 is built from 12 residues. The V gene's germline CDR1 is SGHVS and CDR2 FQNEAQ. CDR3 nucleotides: TGTGCCAGCAGCTCTTCAGGGAATGAGCAGTTCTTC. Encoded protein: CASSSSGNEQFF.

CDR3 bases: TGCAGCGTTGCCACCACCTCACTACAGGGGTCTGGGGACACTGAAGCTTTCTTT. Its protein product is CSVATTSLQGSGDTEAFF. The genes are TRBV29-1 and TRBJ1-1; 7 positions match TRBD1. The CDR3 totals 18 residues. Germline loops: CDR1 SQVTM, CDR2 ANQGSEA. Trimming cost V 4 bases and J 3 bases; bases outside gene matches: 20.

The DNA of the CDR3 is TGTGCCAGCAGGACGTACAGGGGTGGGGACACTGAAGCTTTCTTT. This gives the protein CASRTYRGGDTEAFF. V is TRBV2 and J is TRBJ1-1; 7 nucleotides agree with TRBD1. Germline V gives CDR1 SNHLY, CDR2 FYNNEI. Trimming at V came to 6 bases and at J to 3 bases, leaving 10 bases not matched to a gene. The CDR3 length is 15 residues.

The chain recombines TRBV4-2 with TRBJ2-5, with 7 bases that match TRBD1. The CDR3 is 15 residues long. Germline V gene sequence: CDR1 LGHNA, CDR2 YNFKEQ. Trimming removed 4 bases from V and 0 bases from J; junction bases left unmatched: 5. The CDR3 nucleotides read TGTGCCAGCAGCCCTCGCACAGGGGACCAAGAGACCCAGTACTTC. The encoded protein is CASSPRTGDQETQYF.